What follows describes a single T cell receptor (beta chain). These data are taken from a study of blood T cell repertoires in COVID-19. Per the germline V gene, CDR1 is MNHEY and CDR2 is SMNVEV (reference sequence). V was trimmed by 0 bases and J by 7 bases, leaving 12 bases between them. CDR3 length equals 15 residues. TCRdb's copy holds only in-frame clones and misses some; the assay was immunoSEQ multiplex PCR. The sample carries more than 70,000 clones, under 85% recorded once. The origin of this receptor is a human donor in a cohort sampled during active COVID-19. This chain links TRBV27 with TRBJ1-4; D possibly corresponds to TRBD1 (5 bases). Sequenced material: peripheral blood. The CDR3 protein is CASSLSGGRGEKLFF. The CDR3 bases are TGTGCCAGCAGTTTATCCGGGGGGAGAGGTGAAAAACTGTTTTTT.